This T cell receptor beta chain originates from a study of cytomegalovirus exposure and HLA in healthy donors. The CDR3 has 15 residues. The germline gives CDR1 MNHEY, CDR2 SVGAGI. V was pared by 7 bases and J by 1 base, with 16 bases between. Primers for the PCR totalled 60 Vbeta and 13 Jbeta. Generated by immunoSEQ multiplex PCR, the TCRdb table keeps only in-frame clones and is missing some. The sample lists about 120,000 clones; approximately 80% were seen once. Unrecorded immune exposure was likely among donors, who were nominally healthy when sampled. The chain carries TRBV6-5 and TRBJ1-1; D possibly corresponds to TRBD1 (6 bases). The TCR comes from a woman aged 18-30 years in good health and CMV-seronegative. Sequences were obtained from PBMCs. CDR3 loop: CASIKTGQKNTEAFF. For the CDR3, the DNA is TGTGCCAGCATTAAAACCGGACAGAAGAACACTGAAGCTTTCTTT.